The source of this T cell receptor (beta chain) is a study of blood T cell repertoires in COVID-19. Across the study: Specimens from acute and convalescent COVID-19 originated in the United States, Italy and Spain.

Per the study methods: Amplified reference gene primers provided the basis for estimating nucleated cell counts. Some clones are missing from TCRdb's copy, which holds only in-frame ones; the method was immunoSEQ multiplex PCR. That table supplies the V and J calls and clone size; D and trimming were determined from the DNA. The sample records around 130,000 clones, around 89% being singletons. From germline, CDR1 is MNHNS and CDR2 SASEGT. The V end lost 4 bases, the J end lost 2 bases, and 15 bases lay between the germline ends. The CDR3 sequence is 16 residues long. The Seattle patients joined while their infection was active and were tracked longitudinally afterward.

V is TRBV6-1 and J is TRBJ1-5, with D unresolved. This sequence was found in a human donor with COVID-19, enrolled during active disease. The donor label of this sample is uncertain. Sequencing was carried out using peripheral blood. The CDR3 sequence is CASSATGVVGNQPQHF. The DNA for the CDR3 is TGTGCCAGCAGTGCAACCGGGGTGGTGGGCAATCAGCCCCAGCATTTT.